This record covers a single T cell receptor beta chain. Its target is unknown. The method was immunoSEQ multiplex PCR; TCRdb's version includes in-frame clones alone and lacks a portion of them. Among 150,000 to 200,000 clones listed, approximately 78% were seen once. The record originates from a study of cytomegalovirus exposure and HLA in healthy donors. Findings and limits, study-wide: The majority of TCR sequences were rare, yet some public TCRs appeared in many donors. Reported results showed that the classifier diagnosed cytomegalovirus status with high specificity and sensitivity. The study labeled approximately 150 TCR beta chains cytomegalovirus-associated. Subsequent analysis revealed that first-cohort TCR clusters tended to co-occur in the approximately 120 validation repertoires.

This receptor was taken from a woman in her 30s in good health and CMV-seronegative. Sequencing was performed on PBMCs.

Here the CDR3 DNA reads TGCGCCAGCAGCTTGGAACCGGGACAGGATAATGAAAAACTGTTTTTT. This encodes CASSLEPGQDNEKLFF. The V and J genes are TRBV5-1 and TRBJ1-4; 8 nucleotides align to TRBD1. From germline, CDR1 is SGHRS and CDR2 YFSETQ. J gave up 4 bases and V 0 bases, and 5 bases lay outside the gene matches. This CDR3 has 16 amino acids.